This passage covers 8 T cell receptor beta chains from one sample sequenced in a study of blood T cell repertoires in COVID-19. The assay was immunoSEQ multiplex PCR, and TCRdb's table has in-frame clones only and misses some. The table has some 58,000 clones, approximately 86% seen once. Source material: peripheral blood. These receptors were collected from a man in his forties or fifties with acute or convalescent COVID-19.

The chain has TRBV5-1 and TRBJ1-1; no definite D call. Germline CDR1 reads SGHRS; CDR2 reads YFSETQ. This CDR3 has 16 residues. V lost 2 bases and J 1 base, leaving 15 bases between the germline ends. Here the CDR3 reads CASSFRQTGSNTEAFF. Here the CDR3 DNA reads TGCGCCAGCAGCTTTAGGCAGACTGGCTCGAACACTGAAGCTTTCTTT.

This chain links TRBV30 with TRBJ1-2; 7 nucleotides line up with TRBD1. The CDR3 extends over 13 amino acids. The J segment lost 7 bases and the V segment lost 0 bases, leaving 5 bases of the junction unmatched. Germline values: CDR1 GTSNPN, CDR2 SVGIG (reference sequence). The CDR3 is CAWSVPPGGGYTF. CDR3 DNA sequence: TGTGCCTGGAGTGTACCCCCAGGGGGTGGCTACACCTTC. The whole variable domain, remainder taken from reference TRBV30 and TRBJ1-2, is SQTIHQWPATLVQPVGSPLSLECTVEGTSNPNLYWYRQAAGRGLQLLFYSVGIGQISSEVPQNLSASRPQDRQFILSSKKLLLSDSGFYLCAWSVPPGGGYTFGSGTRLTVV.

The rearrangement joins TRBV5-1 to TRBJ1-1; 7 nucleotides align to TRBD1. Trimming removed 2 bases from V and 6 bases from J; junction bases left unmatched: 4. The CDR3 runs 13 residues. Germline V gene data show CDR1 as SGHRS and CDR2 as YFSETQ. As DNA, the CDR3 is TGCGCCAGCAGCTTTAACAGGGGTCCTGAAGCTTTCTTT. This codes for CASSFNRGPEAFF.

The chain has TRBV15 and TRBJ1-3; TRBD1 is a possible D gene (6 bases). CDR3 length equals 18 residues. Trimming cost V 1 base and J 0 bases, with 16 bases left between them. The V gene's germline CDR1 is LNHNV and CDR2 YYDKDF (reference sequence). As DNA, the CDR3 is TGTGCCACCAGCAGAGTATGGCTACAGGGACGCTCTGGAAACACCATATATTTT. Protein: CATSRVWLQGRSGNTIYF. The full variable domain, completed using reference TRBV15 and TRBJ1-3, is DAMVIQNPRYQVTQFGKPVTLSCSQTLNHNVMYWYQQKSSQAPKLLFHYYDKDFNNEADTPDNFQSRRPNTSFCFLDIRSPGLGDTAMYLCATSRVWLQGRSGNTIYFGEGSWLTVV.

This clone was found many times. The rearrangement links TRBV6-1 to TRBJ1-6, with TRBD1 as a possible D gene (5 bases). The CDR3 has 14 residues. Trimming stripped 3 bases from V and 10 bases from J, with 13 bases between. Germline-derived CDR1 and CDR2 are MNHNS and SASEGT. The CDR3, as DNA: TGTGCCAGCAGTGATAGGTGGGGGGACTCACCCCTCCACTTT. Amino acids: CASSDRWGDSPLHF.

V is TRBV4-1 and J is TRBJ1-2; D is perhaps TRBD1 (5 bases). Germline V CDR1 and CDR2: MGHRA, YSYEKL. The V gene lost 0 bases and the J gene lost 8 bases, with 13 bases spanning the gap. The CDR3 runs to 14 residues. The CDR3 sequence: CASSQDRALGGYTF. DNA for the CDR3: TGCGCCAGCAGCCAAGACAGGGCTCTAGGCGGCTACACCTTC.

The gene calls are TRBV3-1 (or the pseudogene TRBV3-2) and TRBJ2-2; 9 bases are shared with TRBD2. The CDR3 has 17 residues. J gave up 7 bases and V 4 bases, and 13 bases lay outside the gene matches. CDR1 is LGHDT and CDR2 is YNNKEL in the germline V gene (reference sequence). The CDR3 loop reads CASSRGLATGKGGELFF. CDR3 DNA: TGTGCCAGCAGCCGAGGACTAGCGACAGGGAAGGGCGGGGAGCTGTTTTTT.

V usage is TRBV10-1 and J usage is TRBJ2-1; 9 bases map to TRBD1. CDR1 is WNHNN and CDR2 is SYGVQD in the germline V gene (reference sequence). The CDR3 is made up of 15 amino acids. After removal of 5 bases from V and 5 bases from J, the junction contained 7 bases not matched to a gene. The CDR3 bases are TGCGCCAGCAGTCCCCGGGACAGGGCGAACAATGAGCAGTTCTTC. Translating gives CASSPRDRANNEQFF.